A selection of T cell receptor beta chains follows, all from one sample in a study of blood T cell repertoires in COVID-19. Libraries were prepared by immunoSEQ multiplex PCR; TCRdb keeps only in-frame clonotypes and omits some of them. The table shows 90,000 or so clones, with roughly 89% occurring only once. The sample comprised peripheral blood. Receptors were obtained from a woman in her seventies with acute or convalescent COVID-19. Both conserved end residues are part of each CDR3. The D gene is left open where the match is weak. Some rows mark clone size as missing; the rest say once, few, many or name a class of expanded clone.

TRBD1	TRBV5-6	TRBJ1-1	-	TGTGCCAGCACCTTACAGGGGGTGGGGACTGAAGCTTTCTTT	CASTLQGVGTEAFF
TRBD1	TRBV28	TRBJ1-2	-	TGTGCCAGCACCACGGACAGGGGCTATGGCTACACCTTC	CASTTDRGYGYTF
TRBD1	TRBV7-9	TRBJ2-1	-	TGTGCCAGCAGCTGGGACAGGGGTTTCTACAATGAGCAGTTCTTC	CASSWDRGFYNEQFF
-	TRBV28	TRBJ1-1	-	TGTGCCAGTCAGGGCAGGACTGAAGCTTTCTTT	CASQGRTEAFF
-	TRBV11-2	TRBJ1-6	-	TGTGCCAGCAGCTTAGTAGTTTCGGGATCACCCCTCCACTTT	CASSLVVSGSPLHF
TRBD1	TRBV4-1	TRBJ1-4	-	TGCGCCAGCAGCCAAGGCTCCGGGACAGGGGGCGTCTGGGAAAAACTGTTTTTT	CASSQGSGTGGVWEKLFF
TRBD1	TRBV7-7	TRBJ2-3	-	TGTGCCAGCAGCTCCGGGACAGGGAGCACAGATACGCAGTATTTT	CASSSGTGSTDTQYF
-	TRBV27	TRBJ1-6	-	TGTGCCAGCAGTTTGGCGGGGAGTGCGAATTCACCCCTCCACTTT	CASSLAGSANSPLHF
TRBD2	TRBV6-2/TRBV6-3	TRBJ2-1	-	TGTGCCAGCAGTTACACGAAACTAGCGGGGGGGGTAAATGAGCAGTTCTTC	CASSYTKLAGGVNEQFF
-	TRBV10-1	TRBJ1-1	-	TGCGCCAGCAGTGAGTCGCGGGGTCTATTGAACACTGAAGCTTTCTTT	CASSESRGLLNTEAFF
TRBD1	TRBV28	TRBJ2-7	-	TGTGCCAGCAGTTTACACCCAGGGGGCGGTTACGAGCAGTACTTC	CASSLHPGGGYEQYF
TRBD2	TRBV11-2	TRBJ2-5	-	TGTGCCAGCAGCCTCCGGACTAGCGGGGCCCAAGAGACCCAGTACTTC	CASSLRTSGAQETQYF
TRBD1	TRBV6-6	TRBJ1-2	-	TGTGCCAGCAGTTACAGGACAGGGGGCAACTATGGCTACACCTTC	CASSYRTGGNYGYTF
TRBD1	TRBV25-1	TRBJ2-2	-	TGTGCCAGCAGTGCCCTGGGGACAGCTAACACCGGGGAGCTGTTTTTT	CASSALGTANTGELFF
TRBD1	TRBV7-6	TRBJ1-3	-	TGTGCCAGCAGCTTAGCCACAGGGGCGGGAAACACCATATATTTT	CASSLATGAGNTIYF
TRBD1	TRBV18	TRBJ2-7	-	TGTGCCAGCTCACCCCCGGGACAGGGGAAATACGAGCAGTACTTC	CASSPPGQGKYEQYF
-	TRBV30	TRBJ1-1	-	TGTGCCTGGGGGACAACTGGTGGAAGTACTGAAGCTTTCTTT	CAWGTTGGSTEAFF
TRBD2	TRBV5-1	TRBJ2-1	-	TGCGCCAGCAGCTTTGCGGGGGTTTCCTACAATGAGCAGTTCTTC	CASSFAGVSYNEQFF
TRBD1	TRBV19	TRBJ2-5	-	TGTGCCAGTAGTATACAGGGGGCTGAGACCCAGTACTTC	CASSIQGAETQYF
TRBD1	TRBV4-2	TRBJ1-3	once	TGTGCCAGCAGCCAGGTGGGACAGCTGAATCCTGGAAACACCATATATTTT	CASSQVGQLNPGNTIYF
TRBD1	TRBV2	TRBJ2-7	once	TGTGCCAGCACGGTAAATGACAGGGCGCCCGAGCAGTACTTC	CASTVNDRAPEQYF
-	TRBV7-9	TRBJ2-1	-	TGTGCCAGCAGCTTGAGCGGAAAGGAGCAGTTCTTC	CASSLSGKEQFF
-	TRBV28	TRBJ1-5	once	TGTGCCAGCAGCGCCGTGGGGAGGGGCAATCAGCCCCAGCATTTT	CASSAVGRGNQPQHF
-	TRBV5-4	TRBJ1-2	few	TGTGCCAGCAGCACCGACACCTATGGCTACACCTTC	CASSTDTYGYTF
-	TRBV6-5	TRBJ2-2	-	TGTGCCAGCAGGTTGGAGATTGACACCGGGGAGCTGTTTTTT	CASRLEIDTGELFF
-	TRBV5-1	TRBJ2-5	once	TGCGCCAGCAGCTTGGGAGCGAGTCTGGCAGAGACCCAGTACTTC	CASSLGASLAETQYF
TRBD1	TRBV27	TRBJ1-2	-	TGTGCCAGCAGTGCGTCTCGGACAGGGAATTATGGCTACACCTTC	CASSASRTGNYGYTF
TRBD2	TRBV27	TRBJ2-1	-	TGTGCCAGCACCGAAGGGACTAGCGGGAGCAATGAGCAGTTCTTC	CASTEGTSGSNEQFF
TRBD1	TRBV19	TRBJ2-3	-	TGTGCCAGTAGTATCCCACGGACAGGGGGCGACACAGATACGCAGTATTTT	CASSIPRTGGDTDTQYF